The 22 T cell receptor beta chains below were found in one sample sequenced in a study of cytomegalovirus exposure and HLA in healthy donors (dated by TCRdb to 2016 to 2017). Libraries were prepared through the immunoSEQ multiplex PCR assay. A mixture of 60 forward primers for TCR Vbeta segments and 13 reverse primers for TCR Jbeta segments was used in the multiplex PCR. TCRdb took over this immuneACCESS table, retaining in-frame rearrangements with V and J assigned. Such tables are incomplete; in checked studies, under half of the missing clones stem from an unresolved V gene, and the remainder is unexplained. Present in this sample are 150,000 to 200,000 clones, roughly two thirds of which were seen just once. The ten top clones hold less than 3% of the sample. The material sequenced was PBMCs. Every receptor here comes from a middle-aged woman in good health and CMV-seropositive.

The chain recombines TRBV18 with TRBJ2-3, with unresolved D. CDR1 is KGHSH and CDR2 is LQKENI in the germline V gene. The ends were cut back, 3 bases at V and 0 bases at J, with 7 bases in the middle. This CDR3 region has 14 residues. CDR3 bases: TGTGCCAGCTCACCTTCCGGTAGCACAGATACGCAGTATTTT. Protein product: CASSPSGSTDTQYF.

There are a few counts of this clone. This chain joins TRBV5-1 and TRBJ1-4, with 8 bases aligning to TRBD1. Unmatched junction bases numbered 4, after V lost 4 bases and J lost 5 bases. CDR3 length: 14 residues. Germline lookup yields CDR1 SGHRS and CDR2 YFSETQ. CDR3 residues: CASSKTGENEKLFF. DNA for the CDR3: TGCGCCAGCAGCAAGACAGGGGAAAATGAAAAACTGTTTTTT.

This clone has just a few counts. The J gene is TRBJ2-3, the V gene TRBV10-3, with TRBD2 matching 8 bases. This CDR3 spans 18 amino acids. The germline gives CDR1 ENHRY, CDR2 SYGVKD. Trimming removed 0 bases from V and 0 bases from J; junction bases left unmatched: 8. The CDR3 nucleotides read TGTGCCATCAGTGAGTCGTACGGGAGGGCCCCTAGCACAGATACGCAGTATTTT. Amino acids: CAISESYGRAPSTDTQYF.

This chain links TRBV9 with TRBJ2-7; D gene uncertain. V lost 4 bases to trimming and J lost 4 bases, with 18 bases between them. This CDR3 comprises 15 residues. The V gene's germline CDR1 is SGDLS and CDR2 YYNGEE. CDR3 in amino acids: CASSLTRETEYEQYF. For the CDR3, the DNA is TGTGCCAGCAGCCTAACCCGCGAAACCGAGTACGAGCAGTACTTC.

This clone was detected only a few times. The rearrangement links TRBV5-4 to TRBJ1-2; 9 bases are shared with TRBD1. The CDR3 is 15 residues long. The trim removed 3 bases at V and 2 bases at J, leaving 5 bases unmatched. CDR1 SGHNT and CDR2 YYREEE come from the germline V gene (reference sequence). DNA of the CDR3: TGTGCCAGCAGCTCGCAACAGGGGGCCAACTATGGCTACACCTTC. This sequence encodes CASSSQQGANYGYTF. Full variable domain (remainder filled in from reference TRBV5-4 and TRBJ1-2): ETGVTQSPTHLIKTRGQQVTLRCSSQSGHNTVSWYQQALGQGPQFIFQYYREEENGRGNFPPRFSGLQFPNYSSELNVNALELDDSALYLCASSSQQGANYGYTFGSGTRLTVV.

The chain recombines TRBV18 with TRBJ2-5; D remains unclear. Per the germline V gene, CDR1 is KGHSH and CDR2 is LQKENI. V was trimmed by 3 bases and J by 4 bases, leaving 9 bases between them. This CDR3 comprises 13 residues. CDR3 DNA: TGTGCCAGCTCACCTCTAAACCGAGAGACCCAGTACTTC. It encodes CASSPLNRETQYF.

This clone turned up a few times. V usage is TRBV27 and J usage is TRBJ2-1; 15 nucleotides align to TRBD2. The junction had 5 bases not matched to a gene; V was cut back by 5 bases and J by 15 bases. Germline lookup yields CDR1 MNHEY and CDR2 SMNVEV (reference sequence). The CDR3 is 13 amino acids. The CDR3 DNA is TGTGCCAGCAGTATGGGGACTAGCGGGAGGTGGTTCTTC. Translated: CASSMGTSGRWFF.

The V gene is TRBV6-5, the J gene TRBJ1-2; TRBD1 matches 8 bases. The germline CDR1 and CDR2 sequences are MNHEY and SVGAGI. This CDR3 is built from 14 residues. The V and J ends lost 10 bases and 8 bases, in that order; junction bases with no gene match: 15. This CDR3 is CATSYRQGQEGYTF. DNA for the CDR3: TGTGCCACCTCTTATCGACAGGGACAGGAGGGCTACACCTTC.

The rearrangement links TRBV7-3 to TRBJ2-5, with a possible D match to TRBD2 (6 bases). Looked up from germline, CDR1 is SGHTA and CDR2 is FQGTGA. The V end was cut by 5 bases, the J end by 0 bases, with 13 bases between. This CDR3 spans 15 amino acids. The CDR3 loop reads CASSQGAGNQETQYF. As DNA, the CDR3 is TGTGCCAGCAGCCAAGGGGCGGGAAACCAAGAGACCCAGTACTTC.

V gene TRBV28 combines with J gene TRBJ1-1, with no clear D. Trimming cost V 6 bases and J 2 bases, with 10 bases left between them. Germline V lookup: CDR1 MDHEN, CDR2 SYDVKM. The CDR3 is made up of 13 amino acids. CDR3 loop: CASSWRANTEAFF. CDR3 nucleotides: TGTGCCAGCAGCTGGAGGGCTAACACTGAAGCTTTCTTT.

The chain recombines TRBV5-1 with TRBJ2-5; D is perhaps TRBD2 (6 bases). This CDR3 spans 17 amino acids. Germline values: CDR1 SGHRS, CDR2 YFSETQ. V lost 3 bases to trimming and J lost 1 base, with 19 bases between them. The CDR3 here is CASSYDPGVSFQETQYF. DNA for the CDR3: TGCGCCAGCAGCTACGATCCGGGAGTCTCCTTCCAAGAGACCCAGTACTTC.

The chain carries TRBV28 and TRBJ2-3, with D unresolved. Germline V gives CDR1 MDHEN, CDR2 SYDVKM. With 6 bases removed from V and 1 base from J, the gap between germline ends came to 11 bases. The CDR3 consists of 14 residues. The CDR3 reads CASSPPHRTDTQYF. The CDR3 region has the DNA TGTGCCAGCAGCCCGCCACACCGCACAGATACGCAGTATTTT.

This clone was recorded once. The chain joins TRBV5-1 to TRBJ2-5, with 7 bases fitting TRBD1. The CDR3 consists of 12 residues. V shed 5 bases and J 2 bases; nucleotides not matched to a gene: 0. Per germline, CDR1 SGHRS and CDR2 YFSETQ. In DNA form, the CDR3 reads TGCGCCAGCAGGGGACAGCAAGAGACCCAGTACTTC. Amino acid sequence: CASRGQQETQYF. The variable domain in full, completed from reference TRBV5-1 and TRBJ2-5, reads KAGVTQTPRYLIKTRGQQVTLSCSPISGHRSVSWYQQTPGQGLQFLFEYFSETQRNKGNFPGRFSGRQFSNSRSEMNVSTLELGDSALYLCASRGQQETQYFGPGTRLLVL.

The genes are TRBV2 and TRBJ2-1; maybe TRBD2 (5 bases). Trimming took 5 bases from V and 2 from J, leaving 10 bases between them. This CDR3 has 14 amino acids. The germline V gene encodes CDR1 SNHLY and CDR2 FYNNEI. The CDR3 DNA sequence: TGTGCCAGCAGTCCCCTAGCTACCTACAATGAGCAGTTCTTC. This encodes CASSPLATYNEQFF. Drawing the rest from reference TRBV2 and TRBJ2-1, the complete variable domain is EPEVTQTPSHQVTQMGQEVILRCVPISNHLYFYWYRQILGQKVEFLVSFYNNEISEKSEIFDDQFSVERPDGSNFTLKIRSTKLEDSAMYFCASSPLATYNEQFFGPGTRLTVL.

CDR3 in amino acids: CASSSDSSYEQYF. The CDR3 DNA reads TGCGCCAGCAGCTCGGACAGCTCCTACGAGCAGTACTTC. The gene calls are TRBV5-1 and TRBJ2-7; tentative D call: TRBD1 (6 bases). CDR1 and CDR2 from the germline V gene are SGHRS and YFSETQ. With 3 bases removed from V and 0 bases from J, the gap between germline ends came to 7 bases. The CDR3 consists of 13 residues.

With respect to this clone: Distinct nucleotide sequences in the sample also encode this CDR3. The J gene is TRBJ1-1, the V gene TRBV28; 7 positions agree with TRBD1. The germline V gene has CDR1 MDHEN and CDR2 SYDVKM. CDR3 size: 14 residues. J lost 1 base, V lost 2 bases, and 1 base had no gene match. The CDR3 region is CASSLPGGNTEAFF. CDR3 DNA sequence: TGTGCCAGCAGTTTACCAGGGGGGAACACTGAAGCTTTCTTT.

This clone is a singleton in its sample. V usage is TRBV6-5 and J usage is TRBJ1-3; D perhaps matches TRBD1 (6 bases). Germline CDR1 reads MNHEY; CDR2 reads SVGAGI. The germline V and J ends were trimmed by 9 bases and 4 bases, with 13 bases remaining between them. This CDR3 comprises 13 residues. In nucleotides, the CDR3 is TGTGCCAGTAGCCAGGGGTCCGGAAACACCATATATTTT. Its protein is CASSQGSGNTIYF.

This chain connects TRBV15 to TRBJ2-7; 9 bases map to TRBD1. V lost 4 bases and J lost 1; bases outside the gene matches: 2. This CDR3 has 14 residues. Germline V CDR1 and CDR2: LNHNV, YYDKDF (reference sequence). CDR3 region: CATSNDRGSYEQYF. CDR3 coding DNA: TGTGCCACCAGCAACGACAGGGGGTCCTACGAGCAGTACTTC. The whole variable domain, filled in from reference TRBV15 and TRBJ2-7, reads DAMVIQNPRYQVTQFGKPVTLSCSQTLNHNVMYWYQQKSSQAPKLLFHYYDKDFNNEADTPDNFQSRRPNTSFCFLDIRSPGLGDTAMYLCATSNDRGSYEQYFGPGTRLTVT.

V and J are TRBV28 and TRBJ1-5, with TRBD1 as a possible D gene (5 bases). CDR1 and CDR2 from the germline V gene are MDHEN and SYDVKM. The CDR3 spans 14 residues. Trimming took off 8 bases at V and 1 base at J, with 12 bases between the two ends. The CDR3 is CASGGEGSNQPQHF. Here the CDR3 DNA reads TGTGCCAGCGGGGGGGAGGGGAGCAATCAGCCCCAGCATTTT.

The chain uses TRBV15 and TRBJ1-4, with no clear D. Trimming pared 0 bases from V and 3 bases from J, leaving 8 bases between. Looked up from germline, CDR1 is LNHNV and CDR2 is YYDKDF (reference sequence). The CDR3 loop spans 15 amino acids. This CDR3 is CATSREAAANEKLFF. The CDR3 DNA sequence: TGTGCCACCAGCAGAGAAGCTGCGGCTAATGAAAAACTGTTTTTT.

The chain has TRBV28 and TRBJ2-5; D might be TRBD2 (6 bases). CDR1 MDHEN and CDR2 SYDVKM come from the germline V gene. Trimming shortened V by 9 bases and J by 5 bases, and 16 bases separated the two germline ends. CDR3 length equals 13 residues. DNA for the CDR3: TGTGCCAGTTTGGACCGCGGAGGGGAGACCCAGTACTTC. It translates to CASLDRGGETQYF.

This clone was counted between two and nine times. The chain joins TRBV18 to TRBJ1-5, with D possibly matching TRBD1 (6 bases). Trimming pared 2 bases from V and 6 bases from J, leaving 11 bases between. The CDR3 has 14 residues. Germline CDR1 reads KGHSH; CDR2 reads LQKENI. The DNA of the CDR3 is TGTGCCAGCTCACCAGTACAGGGTACTCAGCCCCAGCATTTT. Amino acid sequence: CASSPVQGTQPQHF.